A selection of T cell receptor beta chains follows, all from one sample in a study of cytomegalovirus exposure and HLA in healthy donors. Only in-frame clones appear in the TCRdb table, and some are missing; sequencing was by immunoSEQ multiplex PCR. Of 98,000 or so clones in the sample, approximately 95% were seen once. Sequencing input: PBMCs. All receptors derive from a young woman in good health and CMV-seronegative. Both conserved end residues are part of each CDR3. Each record gives: CDR3 protein, J gene, V gene, clone size. Part of the rows lack a size; the others show once, few, many or a class for expanded clones.

CDR3aa: CASSQDRARGRYNEQFF
j_gene: TRBJ2-1
v_gene: TRBV14
abundance: -

CDR3aa: CASSAYEQYF
j_gene: TRBJ2-7
v_gene: TRBV6-1
abundance: -

CDR3aa: CASSLGGGGQAGNTIYF
j_gene: TRBJ1-3
v_gene: TRBV7-2
abundance: -

CDR3aa: CASSSPGLVSGELFF
j_gene: TRBJ2-2
v_gene: TRBV5-4
abundance: -

CDR3aa: CASSYSWTGLNTEAFF
j_gene: TRBJ1-1
v_gene: TRBV6-5
abundance: -

CDR3aa: CASSFSGGVQETQYF
j_gene: TRBJ2-5
v_gene: TRBV7-3
abundance: -

CDR3aa: CASASPGQINEKLFF
j_gene: TRBJ1-4
v_gene: TRBV6-4
abundance: -

CDR3aa: CASGFVQGNGYTF
j_gene: TRBJ1-2
v_gene: TRBV19
abundance: -

CDR3aa: CASSQDGRAHEQYF
j_gene: TRBJ2-7
v_gene: TRBV4-3
abundance: -

CDR3aa: CASSAGVAGTNTGELFF
j_gene: TRBJ2-2
v_gene: TRBV9
abundance: -

CDR3aa: CASSPGQGTYGYTF
j_gene: TRBJ1-2
v_gene: TRBV4-2
abundance: -

CDR3aa: CASSFTPPTEWGVDEQFF
j_gene: TRBJ2-1
v_gene: TRBV7-2
abundance: -

CDR3aa: CASSFDRSGATDTQYF
j_gene: TRBJ2-3
v_gene: TRBV27
abundance: -

CDR3aa: CASTQAGYGYTF
j_gene: TRBJ1-2
v_gene: TRBV11-2
abundance: -

CDR3aa: CASSKDRHYGYTF
j_gene: TRBJ1-2
v_gene: TRBV27
abundance: -

CDR3aa: CASSLEAGYGYTF
j_gene: TRBJ1-2
v_gene: TRBV7-2
abundance: once

CDR3aa: CASSLYSPRQGNQPQHF
j_gene: TRBJ1-5
v_gene: TRBV28
abundance: once

CDR3aa: CASSVSPAGTTNEKLFF
j_gene: TRBJ1-4
v_gene: TRBV5-1
abundance: -

CDR3aa: CASSPPIPPYEQYF
j_gene: TRBJ2-7
v_gene: TRBV6-1
abundance: -

CDR3aa: CASRHSGTAYNSPLHF
j_gene: TRBJ1-6
v_gene: TRBV28
abundance: -

CDR3aa: CASSLLSSGANVLTF
j_gene: TRBJ2-6
v_gene: TRBV27
abundance: -

CDR3aa: CASSLGMNRGRGETQYF
j_gene: TRBJ2-5
v_gene: TRBV7-2
abundance: -

CDR3aa: CASSQEVAGSHFDTGELFF
j_gene: TRBJ2-2
v_gene: TRBV4-2
abundance: -

CDR3aa: CASSELLEAGNTIYF
j_gene: TRBJ1-3
v_gene: TRBV25-1
abundance: -

CDR3aa: CASSEYQLDTQYF
j_gene: TRBJ2-3
v_gene: TRBV2
abundance: -

CDR3aa: CASSESRQGAREQFF
j_gene: TRBJ2-1
v_gene: TRBV10-2
abundance: -

CDR3aa: CASSETRNYYGYTF
j_gene: TRBJ1-2
v_gene: TRBV28
abundance: -

CDR3aa: CASSSTSGGADTQYF
j_gene: TRBJ2-3
v_gene: TRBV5-1
abundance: -

CDR3aa: CASSYRSSGPYEQCF
j_gene: TRBJ2-7
v_gene: TRBV6-5
abundance: -